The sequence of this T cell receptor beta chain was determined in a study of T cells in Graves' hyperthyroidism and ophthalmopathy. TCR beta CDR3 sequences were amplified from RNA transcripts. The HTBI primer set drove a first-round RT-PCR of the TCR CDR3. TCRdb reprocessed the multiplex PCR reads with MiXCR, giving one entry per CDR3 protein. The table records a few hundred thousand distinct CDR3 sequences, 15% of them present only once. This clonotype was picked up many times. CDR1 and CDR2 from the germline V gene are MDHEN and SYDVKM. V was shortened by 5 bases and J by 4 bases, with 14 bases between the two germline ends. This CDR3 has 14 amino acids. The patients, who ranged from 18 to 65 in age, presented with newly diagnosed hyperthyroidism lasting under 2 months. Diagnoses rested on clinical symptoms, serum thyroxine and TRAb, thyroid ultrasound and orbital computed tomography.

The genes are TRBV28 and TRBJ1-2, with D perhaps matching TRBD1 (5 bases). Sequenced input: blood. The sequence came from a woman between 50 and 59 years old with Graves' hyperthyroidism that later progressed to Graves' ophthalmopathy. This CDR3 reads CASSNAATVYGYTF. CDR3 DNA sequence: TGTGCCAGCAGTAACGCCGCGACAGTCTATGGCTACACCTTC.